Presented here are 30 T cell receptor beta chains from one specimen sequenced in a study of beta chain features in type 1 diabetes. Every isolated RNA sample was fully reverse transcribed, so sequencing captured expressed TCRB transcripts. Profiling relied on immunoSEQ multiplex PCR, and the TCRdb table lists in-frame clones only, not all of them. The sample has around 150,000 clones; 8.1% are singletons. Sequencing used central memory CD4+ T cells from blood. These receptors were collected from a man between 18 and 35 years old in good health.

This clone has only a few counts. The chain recombines TRBV28 with TRBJ2-7, with 9 bases that match TRBD2. In germline, CDR1 is MDHEN, CDR2 SYDVKM. This CDR3 contains 11 residues. The CDR3 is CLAGSSYEQYF. CDR3 bases: TGTCTAGCGGGATCATCCTACGAGCAGTACTTC.

The table lists this clone with a few counts. The chain links TRBV7-2 to TRBJ2-3; 11 positions agree with TRBD2. Per the germline V gene, CDR1 is SGHTA and CDR2 is FQGNSA. J gave up 3 bases and V 1 base, and 3 bases lay outside the gene matches. This CDR3 contains 16 residues. The CDR3 loop reads CASSLGVAGGTDTQYF. CDR3 bases: TGTGCCAGCAGCTTAGGGGTAGCGGGGGGGACAGATACGCAGTATTTT.

The chain is built from TRBV7-2 and TRBJ2-7; 8 bases are a match to TRBD2. CDR1 and CDR2 from the germline V gene are SGHTA and FQGNSA. Trimming took 2 bases from V and 4 from J; bases not matched to a gene: 7. The CDR3 spans 15 residues. CDR3 in amino acids: CASSLSAGDVYEQYF. CDR3 DNA: TGTGCCAGCAGCTTATCAGCGGGAGATGTTTACGAGCAGTACTTC.

The CDR3 DNA follows: TGTGCTAGTGGTTTGGTGGGGCCCCCCACAGATACGCAGTATTTT. It translates to CASGLVGPPTDTQYF. The chain joins TRBV12-5 to TRBJ2-3; D perhaps matches TRBD1 (5 bases). CDR3 size: 15 residues. Trimming cost V 0 bases and J 2 bases, with 9 bases left between them. Germline V gene lookup returns CDR1 LGHNT and CDR2 FRNRAP.

This clone has a handful of counts. The chain couples TRBV29-1 to TRBJ1-2; tentatively, D is TRBD1 (5 bases). V lost 1 base, J lost 8 bases, and 14 bases lay in between. Germline CDR1 SQVTM, CDR2 ANQGSEA. The CDR3 is 13 amino acids. CDR3 sequence: CSVEAGPRWGYTF. CDR3 nucleotides: TGCAGCGTTGAAGCAGGGCCTAGGTGGGGCTACACCTTC.

The V and J genes are TRBV9 and TRBJ2-1; 11 nucleotides agree with TRBD2. The V and J ends lost 3 bases and 9 bases, in that order; junction bases with no gene match: 8. The CDR3 totals 15 residues. Germline assignment: CDR1 SGDLS and CDR2 YYNGEE. The DNA for the CDR3 is TGTGCCAGCAGCGCTATAGCGGGAGGGTTGACTGAGCAGTTCTTC. Translation: CASSAIAGGLTEQFF.

The genes are TRBV6-6 and TRBJ2-7; 7 nucleotides match TRBD1. Germline trimming cut 7 bases from V and 6 bases from J; bases unmatched to any gene: 15. The CDR3 totals 15 residues. The germline V gene encodes CDR1 MNHNY and CDR2 SVGAGI (reference sequence). This chain's CDR3 is CASTYSYRGASEQYF. For the CDR3, the DNA is TGTGCCAGCACCTACAGCTACAGGGGCGCAAGCGAGCAGTACTTC.

This clone has a handful of counts. This chain links TRBV30 with TRBJ2-5; 7 positions agree with TRBD2. CDR3 size: 14 residues. The V and J ends lost 2 bases and 3 bases, in that order; junction bases with no gene match: 6. Per germline, CDR1 GTSNPN and CDR2 SVGIG (reference sequence). The CDR3 region is CAWSRLAAEETQYF. As DNA, the CDR3 is TGTGCCTGGAGTCGGCTAGCGGCAGAAGAGACCCAGTACTTC.

The rearrangement links TRBV4-3 to TRBJ2-6; D unclear. The CDR3 consists of 18 residues. The ends were cut back, 0 bases at V and 0 bases at J, with 12 bases in the middle. In germline, CDR1 is LGHNA, CDR2 YSLEER. CDR3 protein: CASSQERAGYSGANVLTF. The CDR3 DNA follows: TGCGCCAGCAGCCAAGAGCGAGCAGGCTACTCTGGGGCCAACGTCCTGACTTTC.

This clone was seen a few times. The chain recombines TRBV15 with TRBJ2-7; 7 nucleotides match TRBD2. The CDR3 runs to 16 residues. From germline, CDR1 is LNHNV and CDR2 YYDKDF (reference sequence). With 0 bases clipped from V and 1 base from J, the junction kept 6 bases outside the gene matches. CDR3 protein: CATSRDRREPSYEQYF. The CDR3 nucleotides read TGTGCCACCAGCAGAGATCGGCGGGAGCCGTCCTACGAGCAGTACTTC. The full variable domain, completed using reference TRBV15 and TRBJ2-7, is DAMVIQNPRYQVTQFGKPVTLSCSQTLNHNVMYWYQQKSSQAPKLLFHYYDKDFNNEADTPDNFQSRRPNTSFCFLDIRSPGLGDTAMYLCATSRDRREPSYEQYFGPGTRLTVT.

This clone appeared a few times. Written as DNA, the CDR3 is TGTGCCAGCACCTGGACAGGGGCGATGCCCCAGCATTTT. Translated: CASTWTGAMPQHF. V is TRBV5-6 and J is TRBJ1-5, with TRBD1 matching 9 bases. V gave up 6 bases and J gave up 9 bases; unmatched junction bases: 7. In germline, CDR1 is SGHDT, CDR2 YYEEEE. The CDR3 extends over 13 amino acids.

Turning to this clone: It may be a read error: a sequence one base away is much more abundant. This chain joins TRBV27 and TRBJ2-2; D unclear. V was pared by 7 bases and J by 0 bases, with 6 bases between. The CDR3 spans 13 residues. Germline values: CDR1 MNHEY, CDR2 SMNVEV (reference sequence). CDR3 bases: TGTGCCAGCACCCGAGCGAACACCGGGGAGCTGTTTTTT. The encoded protein is CASTRANTGELFF.

There are a few counts of this clone. The chain joins TRBV5-1 to TRBJ2-7; 7 nucleotides agree with TRBD1. The trim removed 4 bases at V and 3 bases at J, leaving 7 bases unmatched. The germline V gene encodes CDR1 SGHRS and CDR2 YFSETQ. CDR3 length: 14 residues. CDR3 residues: CASSATGQFYEQYF. DNA for the CDR3: TGCGCCAGCAGCGCTACGGGACAGTTCTACGAGCAGTACTTC.

This clone has a handful of counts. The chain carries TRBV6-1 and TRBJ2-1; TRBD2 matches at 8 bases. Germline V gives CDR1 MNHNS, CDR2 SASEGT. Losses at the gene ends were 6 bases for V and 9 bases for J; bases not matched to a gene: 10. The CDR3 spans 14 residues. CDR3 loop: CASSPGLVQSEQFF. Written as DNA, the CDR3 is TGTGCCAGCAGCCCGGGACTAGTTCAGTCTGAGCAGTTCTTC.

The chain has TRBV9 and TRBJ2-2, with D possibly TRBD1 on 6 matching bases. The germline V gene has CDR1 SGDLS and CDR2 YYNGEE. The CDR3 length is 18 residues. Trimming stripped 0 bases from V and 5 bases from J, with 20 bases between. Here the CDR3 reads CASSVALRQESGTGELFF. CDR3 coding DNA: TGTGCCAGCAGCGTAGCCCTACGACAGGAGTCGGGTACCGGGGAGCTGTTTTTT.

The chain links TRBV10-3 to TRBJ2-5; a possible D gene is TRBD1 (7 bases). The V end was cut by 6 bases, the J end by 1 base, with 15 bases between. The length of the CDR3 is 15 residues. CDR1 is ENHRY, CDR2 SYGVKD, per germline. CDR3 nucleotides: TGTGCCATCAGGGATCAGGGGGGCGGCCAAGAGACCCAGTACTTC. It encodes CAIRDQGGGQETQYF.

There are a few counts of this clone. This rearrangement joins TRBV6-6 to TRBJ1-1; D is ambiguous. The ends were cut back, 2 bases at V and 5 bases at J, with 9 bases in the middle. The germline gives CDR1 MNHNY, CDR2 SVGAGI (reference sequence). The CDR3 length is 13 residues. The CDR3 region is CASSYGLGTEAFF. Written as DNA, the CDR3 is TGTGCCAGCAGTTACGGACTGGGAACTGAAGCTTTCTTT.

The rearrangement uses TRBV4-3 and TRBJ2-7; the match to TRBD2 covers 10 bases. With 3 bases clipped from V and 1 base from J, the junction kept 18 bases outside the gene matches. The germline CDR1 and CDR2 sequences are LGHNA and YSLEER. This CDR3 spans 20 amino acids. The chain's CDR3 is CASSQGSKRGGPVRSYEQYF. The CDR3 DNA sequence: TGCGCCAGCAGCCAGGGCAGCAAGCGGGGGGGCCCTGTTAGGTCCTACGAGCAGTACTTC.

The rearrangement uses TRBV19 and TRBJ2-2; D perhaps matches TRBD1 (5 bases). V lost 0 bases and J lost 4, with 6 bases in between. From germline, CDR1 is LNHDA and CDR2 SQIVND (reference sequence). The CDR3 covers 14 residues. The chain's CDR3 is CASSIEGVTGELFF. In nucleotides, the CDR3 is TGTGCCAGTAGTATAGAAGGGGTCACCGGGGAGCTGTTTTTT. The variable domain in full, completed from reference TRBV19 and TRBJ2-2, reads DGGITQSPKYLFRKEGQNVTLSCEQNLNHDAMYWYRQDPGQGLRLIYYSQIVNDFQKGDIAEGYSVSREKKESFPLTVTSAQKNPTAFYLCASSIEGVTGELFFGEGSRLTVL.

This clone has at least ten counts. V and J are TRBV5-1 and TRBJ2-1; 8 positions agree with TRBD1. Germline lookup yields CDR1 SGHRS and CDR2 YFSETQ. V dropped 4 bases and J dropped 5; count of bases not matched to a gene: 8. The CDR3 loop spans 15 amino acids. This CDR3 is CASSPGQGGHNEQFF. DNA of the CDR3: TGCGCCAGCAGCCCAGGACAGGGTGGACACAATGAGCAGTTCTTC.

The chain has TRBV7-6 and TRBJ2-5; 9 bases are shared with TRBD2. Germline loops: CDR1 SGHVS, CDR2 FNYEAQ. Losses at the gene ends were 3 bases for V and 4 bases for J; bases not matched to a gene: 6. The CDR3 runs 15 residues. The DNA of the CDR3 is TGTGCCAGCAGCTTTGGGGCGGGAGGGCTAGAGACCCAGTACTTC. Encoded protein: CASSFGAGGLETQYF.

Only a few counts were recorded for this clone. The chain joins TRBV18 to TRBJ1-1, with 7 bases fitting TRBD1. Germline CDR1 reads KGHSH; CDR2 reads LQKENI. The CDR3 is made up of 13 amino acids. With V trimmed by 3 bases and J by 10 bases, 8 bases remained unmatched. The CDR3, as DNA: TGTGCCAGCTCACCCCCTAACAGGGGTGTAGCTTTCTTT. Protein sequence: CASSPPNRGVAFF.

CDR3 sequence (DNA): TGTGCCAGCAGCCTCAGGGGGCACAACCAAGAGACCCAGTACTTC. Its protein is CASSLRGHNQETQYF. This chain connects TRBV7-9 to TRBJ2-5; the match to TRBD1 covers 8 bases. Trimming at V came to 5 bases and at J to 0 bases, leaving 5 bases not matched to a gene. Germline assignment: CDR1 SEHNR and CDR2 FQNEAQ (reference sequence). The CDR3 has 15 residues.

This chain connects TRBV5-5 to TRBJ1-5, with no clear D. The CDR3 spans 14 residues. Trimming removed 0 bases from V and 1 base from J, with 5 bases in between. Germline V gene data show CDR1 as SGHKS and CDR2 as YYEKEE (reference sequence). The CDR3 loop reads CASSLVVSNQPQHF. The CDR3 DNA is TGTGCCAGCAGCTTGGTAGTGAGCAATCAGCCCCAGCATTTT.

There are a few counts of this clone. Other DNA sequences in this sample translate to the same CDR3. V gene TRBV5-1 combines with J gene TRBJ2-1; TRBD1 matches 7 bases. J gave up 2 bases and V 0 bases, and 2 bases lay outside the gene matches. CDR1 and CDR2 from the germline V gene are SGHRS and YFSETQ. This CDR3 is built from 15 residues. CDR3 protein: CASSLGQGAYNEQFF. DNA for the CDR3: TGCGCCAGCAGCTTGGGCCAGGGGGCCTACAATGAGCAGTTCTTC.

The chain joins TRBV7-2 to TRBJ2-7; the match to TRBD2 covers 8 bases. Germline V CDR1 and CDR2: SGHTA, FQGNSA. The CDR3 covers 13 residues. Trimming took 6 bases from V and 5 from J; bases not matched to a gene: 6. The CDR3 DNA reads TGTGCCAGCAGGCCGGGGGGGGTCCACGAGCAGTACTTC. Translation: CASRPGGVHEQYF.

This clone has only a few counts. The rearrangement uses TRBV19 and TRBJ1-5; maybe TRBD1 (5 bases). Germline CDR1 LNHDA, CDR2 SQIVND (reference sequence). The CDR3 has 17 residues. V was pared by 4 bases and J by 0 bases, with 16 bases between. The DNA for the CDR3 is TGTGCCAGTAGTAAAGGTTGGCAGGGCCTTAGCAATCAGCCCCAGCATTTT. Residues: CASSKGWQGLSNQPQHF.

V gene TRBV11-2 combines with J gene TRBJ2-7, with TRBD1 identical over 8 bases. The germline V gene encodes CDR1 SGHAT and CDR2 FQNNGV. The ends lost 5 bases at V and 5 bases at J; junction bases unmatched: 11. The CDR3 covers 15 residues. The CDR3 DNA sequence: TGTGCCAGCAGCCTCGGACAGGGAAATTTCCACGAGCAGTACTTC. This gives the protein CASSLGQGNFHEQYF.

The gene calls are TRBV7-6 and TRBJ1-5; 7 positions match TRBD1. The germline V gene has CDR1 SGHVS and CDR2 FNYEAQ. The CDR3 is 14 amino acids. Trimming at V came to 5 bases and at J to 7 bases, leaving 8 bases not matched to a gene. This chain's CDR3 is CASSREQGNQPQHF. The CDR3 DNA reads as TGTGCCAGCAGCCGAGAACAGGGGAACCAGCCCCAGCATTTT.

The sample holds a few counts of this clone. The V gene is TRBV5-4, the J gene TRBJ2-6; TRBD1 is a possible D gene (5 bases). Germline lookup yields CDR1 SGHNT and CDR2 YYREEE (reference sequence). V lost 10 bases to trimming and J lost 0 bases, with 17 bases between them. This CDR3 comprises 16 residues. CDR3 region: CAWVNRPLSGANVLTF. In DNA form, the CDR3 reads TGTGCCTGGGTCAACAGGCCCCTCTCTGGGGCCAACGTCCTGACTTTC.